This TCR beta chain was profiled in a study of CD8 T cells in Susac syndrome. Random-hexamer reverse transcription was applied to roughly 0.5 to 1 ug RNA. TCRdb itself ran the immunoSEQ multiplex PCR reads through MiXCR, one entry per CDR3 protein. The sample carries 210,000 or so distinct CDR3 sequences, 85% to 95% recorded once. CDR1 GTSNPN and CDR2 SVGIG come from the germline V gene (reference sequence). Trimming removed 0 bases at V and 5 bases at J, with 10 bases between. This CDR3 has 14 amino acids. This clonotype was found once. This TCR was sampled from a human donor with Susac syndrome. The sequenced material came from CD4+ T cells from PBMCs. The chain employs TRBV30 and TRBJ2-2, with unresolved D. The CDR3 DNA reads TGTGCCTGGAGTGTACGGTTCGGGACCGGGGAGCTGTTTTTT. This codes for CAWSVRFGTGELFF.